This passage covers 16 T cell receptor beta chains from one sample sequenced in a study of identical twins. TCRdb called the 5' RACE reads again in MiXCR, with one record for every CDR3 protein. The repertoire holds 150,000 or so distinct CDR3 sequences, with around 3.6% as singletons. Sequencing input: memory T cells sorted from blood. The receptors shown here come from a man aged 18 to 30 in good health.

J is TRBJ2-2 and V is TRBV11-2; D call uncertain. This CDR3 contains 14 residues. CDR1 and CDR2 from the germline V gene are SGHAT and FQNNGV. Trimming removed 3 bases from V and 0 bases from J, with 5 bases in between. CDR3 sequence: CASSFPTNTGELFF. The CDR3 coding sequence is TGTGCCAGCAGCTTTCCCACGAACACCGGGGAGCTGTTTTTT.

This clonotype was counted many times. This rearrangement joins TRBV9 to TRBJ2-2, with a possible D match to TRBD2 (6 bases). The V gene's germline CDR1 is SGDLS and CDR2 YYNGEE. This CDR3 has 17 amino acids. V gave up 0 bases and J gave up 2 bases, with 14 bases separating them. The CDR3 loop reads CASSVAGFGGNTGELFF. In DNA form, the CDR3 reads TGTGCCAGCAGCGTAGCTGGTTTCGGGGGAAACACCGGGGAGCTGTTTTTT.

This clonotype was found many times. V gene TRBV20-1 combines with J gene TRBJ2-7; D is unresolved. The CDR3 covers 10 residues. Germline V gene lookup returns CDR1 DFQATT and CDR2 SNEGSKA (reference sequence). V was clipped by 3 bases and J by 3 bases, with 3 bases between them. CDR3 in amino acids: CSASIYEQYF. The CDR3 DNA sequence: TGCAGTGCTAGCATCTACGAGCAGTACTTC.

This clonotype was seen many times. The chain is built from TRBV27 and TRBJ2-3, with D uncertain. The CDR3 loop spans 14 amino acids. The germline CDR1 and CDR2 sequences are MNHEY and SMNVEV (reference sequence). Trimming took off 2 bases at V and 3 bases at J, with 9 bases between the two ends. The CDR3 loop is CASSLGIATDTQYF. CDR3 coding DNA: TGTGCCAGCAGTTTAGGGATAGCAACAGATACGCAGTATTTT.

V gene TRBV28 combines with J gene TRBJ2-7, with D hard to call. The CDR3 has 13 amino acids. Germline V gene data show CDR1 as MDHEN and CDR2 as SYDVKM. V dropped 10 bases and J dropped 7 bases, with 20 bases sitting between them. The CDR3 region is CATRTGRLGEQYF. DNA for the CDR3: TGTGCCACAAGAACGGGCAGGCTAGGGGAGCAGTACTTC.

This clonotype has at least ten counts. The CDR3 reads CASSLDRLGTAQFF. The CDR3 DNA reads TGTGCCAGCAGCTTAGACCGGCTGGGAACCGCGCAGTTCTTC. The chain has TRBV11-2 and TRBJ2-1; D is uncertain. Germline CDR1 reads SGHAT; CDR2 reads FQNNGV. The CDR3 consists of 14 residues. V shed 0 bases and J shed 12 bases, with 15 bases lying between them.

This clonotype was seen more than once but under ten times. The J gene is TRBJ2-5, the V gene TRBV6-1; no definite D call. The CDR3 loop spans 12 amino acids. Trimming removed 4 bases from V and 5 bases from J, with 8 bases in between. Germline lookup yields CDR1 MNHNS and CDR2 SASEGT. The CDR3 sequence is CASSAYSETQYF. The CDR3 DNA sequence: TGTGCCAGCAGTGCATATTCTGAGACCCAGTACTTC.

The table lists this clonotype with many counts. The chain links TRBV6-5 to TRBJ2-7; 7 nucleotides agree with TRBD2. Germline V gene data show CDR1 as MNHEY and CDR2 as SVGAGI. The CDR3 is 14 amino acids. The junction had 8 bases not matched to a gene; V was cut back by 6 bases and J by 3 bases. The CDR3: CASSLGVAGYEQYF. The CDR3, as DNA: TGTGCCAGCAGCTTAGGGGTAGCGGGCTACGAGCAGTACTTC.

This clonotype was counted only a few times. The chain uses TRBV7-2 and TRBJ2-5; the D call may be TRBD1 or TRBD2 (5 bases each). The CDR3 covers 15 residues. Germline values: CDR1 SGHTA, CDR2 FQGNSA. V was clipped by 0 bases and J by 1 base, with 9 bases between them. CDR3 protein: CASSLAGATQETQYF. CDR3 bases: TGTGCCAGCAGCTTAGCCGGGGCAACCCAAGAGACCCAGTACTTC.

This clonotype was seen repeatedly, ten times or more. V and J are TRBV12-3 or TRBV12-4 and TRBJ1-1, with D unclear. Trimming cost V 2 bases and J 1 base, with 5 bases left between them. This CDR3 has 13 amino acids. CDR3 in amino acids: CASSLSRNTEAFF. The CDR3 coding sequence is TGTGCCAGCAGTTTAAGCCGGAACACTGAAGCTTTCTTT.

This clonotype was counted many times. The chain uses TRBV6-4 and TRBJ2-1, with D unresolved. Germline lookup yields CDR1 MRHNA and CDR2 SNTAGT. V was shortened by 5 bases and J by 3 bases, with 14 bases between the two germline ends. The CDR3 has 15 amino acids. CDR3 sequence reads: CASSPIADRYNEQFF. The CDR3 DNA sequence: TGTGCCAGCAGTCCCATAGCAGATCGCTACAATGAGCAGTTCTTC.

This clonotype has a handful of counts. The J gene is TRBJ2-1, the V gene TRBV12-3 or TRBV12-4; D tentatively reads TRBD1 or TRBD2 (5 bases each). This CDR3 has 14 residues. V lost 5 bases and J 9 bases, leaving 17 bases between the germline ends. The CDR3 DNA reads as TGTGCCAGCAGTAATAACAGAGGGGCGGTTGAGCAGTTCTTC. Translation gives CASSNNRGAVEQFF.

The rearrangement joins TRBV6-5 to TRBJ2-2, with a tentative D call TRBD2 (6 bases). There are 14 residues in the CDR3. CDR1 MNHEY and CDR2 SVGAGI come from the germline V gene. Trimming removed 0 bases from V and 6 bases from J, with 8 bases in between. The CDR3 loop reads CASSYSSSAGELFF. The DNA for the CDR3 is TGTGCCAGCAGTTACTCATCTAGCGCCGGGGAGCTGTTTTTT.

This clonotype was recorded many times. The rearrangement joins TRBV11-2 to TRBJ1-3; no reliable D call. CDR3 length: 13 amino acids. V gave up 3 bases and J gave up 3 bases, with 6 bases separating them. Per germline, CDR1 SGHAT and CDR2 FQNNGV. The CDR3, as DNA: TGTGCCAGCAGCTTTAGCCGTGGAAACACCATATATTTT. Its protein product is CASSFSRGNTIYF.

This clonotype was picked up many times. The chain is built from TRBV6-5 and TRBJ2-1; 9 bases match TRBD1. After removal of 2 bases from V and 5 bases from J, the junction contained 4 bases not matched to a gene. CDR3 length: 15 residues. CDR1 and CDR2 from the germline V gene are MNHEY and SVGAGI. The CDR3 coding sequence is TGTGCCAGCAGTTACCCGGGACAGGGTCACAATGAGCAGTTCTTC. This codes for CASSYPGQGHNEQFF.

This clonotype was counted at least ten times. The genes are TRBV30 and TRBJ1-2; D call uncertain. The CDR3 consists of 12 residues. Trimming removed 3 bases at V and 2 bases at J, with 7 bases between. Per the germline V gene, CDR1 is GTSNPN and CDR2 is SVGIG (reference sequence). The CDR3 is CAWSRDNYGYTF. The DNA of the CDR3 is TGTGCCTGGAGCCGAGACAACTATGGCTACACCTTC.